These 14 T cell receptor beta chains were all obtained from the same sample, sequenced in a study of T cell responses to AZD1222 COVID-19 vaccine. Clones were read by immunoSEQ multiplex PCR, and TCRdb kept only the in-frame ones, dropping some. The data contain about 110,000 clones, 91% of them singletons. The specimen comprised peripheral blood, sampled on day 0 of AZD1222 vaccination. The receptors were sampled from an adult in good health.

This clone was counted only a few times. The CDR3 loop reads CASSWGTGGYTF. In DNA form, the CDR3 reads TGTGCCAGCAGCTGGGGGACAGGCGGCTACACCTTC. This sequence joins TRBV5-6 and TRBJ1-2; 8 bases are shared with TRBD1. The trim removed 3 bases at V and 8 bases at J, leaving 3 bases unmatched. CDR1 SGHDT and CDR2 YYEEEE come from the germline V gene. The CDR3 spans 12 residues.

CDR3 DNA: TGTGCCAGCAGTTACTCGGGACAGTGGTATGGCTACACCTTC. Translated: CASSYSGQWYGYTF. This chain joins TRBV6-6 and TRBJ1-2; TRBD1 matches 7 bases. CDR3 length: 14 amino acids. Germline-derived CDR1 and CDR2 are MNHNY and SVGAGI (reference sequence). The ends lost 0 bases at V and 5 bases at J; junction bases unmatched: 3.

The V and J genes are TRBV9 and TRBJ1-2, with 8 bases that match TRBD1. Losses at the gene ends were 3 bases for V and 8 bases for J; bases not matched to a gene: 12. The CDR3 consists of 15 residues. The germline CDR1 and CDR2 sequences are SGDLS and YYNGEE. Here the CDR3 reads CASSAGFSGGAGYTF. The CDR3, as DNA: TGTGCCAGCAGCGCGGGTTTTTCAGGGGGCGCAGGCTACACCTTC.

The rearrangement links TRBV7-6 to TRBJ1-2, with 8 positions matching TRBD1. J gave up 7 bases and V 2 bases, and 6 bases lay outside the gene matches. The CDR3 spans 14 residues. Germline V gene sequence: CDR1 SGHVS, CDR2 FNYEAQ. The CDR3 nucleotides are TGTGCCAGCAGCTTAACCAGGGGGCGGTTTGGCTACACCTTC. Translating it yields CASSLTRGRFGYTF.

This chain uses TRBV19 with TRBJ2-6; weak D call: TRBD1 (5 bases). Between the trimmed V and J ends, which lost 1 base and 2 bases, there was a span of 6 bases. Germline-derived CDR1 and CDR2 are LNHDA and SQIVND (reference sequence). This CDR3 has 15 amino acids. CDR3 sequence: CASSIGGAGANVLTF. The CDR3 nucleotides read TGTGCCAGTAGTATAGGGGGCGCTGGGGCCAACGTCCTGACTTTC. Full variable domain (remainder filled in from reference TRBV19 and TRBJ2-6): DGGITQSPKYLFRKEGQNVTLSCEQNLNHDAMYWYRQDPGQGLRLIYYSQIVNDFQKGDIAEGYSVSREKKESFPLTVTSAQKNPTAFYLCASSIGGAGANVLTFGAGSRLTVL.

This clone was counted a single time. V usage is TRBV27 and J usage is TRBJ1-6; 12 bases fit TRBD1. Germline assignment: CDR1 MNHEY and CDR2 SMNVEV (reference sequence). There are 16 residues in the CDR3. V dropped 5 bases and J dropped 7; count of bases not matched to a gene: 6. The CDR3, as DNA: TGTGCCAGCAGTCAGACGGGACAGGGGGCAAATTCACCCCTCCACTTT. Amino acids: CASSQTGQGANSPLHF.

The chain recombines TRBV23-1 with TRBJ1-4, with TRBD1 as a possible D gene (5 bases). TRBV23-1 is an open reading frame, and its role is uncertain. This CDR3 has 14 amino acids. The V and J ends lost 3 bases and 7 bases respectively, with 12 bases between them. The DNA of the CDR3 is TGCGCCAGCAGTCAGGCTCAGGGAGGTGAAAAACTGTTTTTT. It yields the protein CASSQAQGGEKLFF.

This clone was detected ten times or more. CDR3 protein: CASSHIVNPNSPLHF. In DNA, the CDR3 is TGCGCCAGCAGTCACATCGTAAACCCGAATTCACCCCTCCACTTT. The chain carries TRBV23-1 and TRBJ1-6; D not certain. TRBV23-1 is treated as an ORF (open reading frame) with a function not yet certain. The CDR3 extends over 15 amino acids. V lost 3 bases to trimming and J lost 7 bases, with 13 bases between them.

This chain links TRBV27 with TRBJ1-6, with D tentatively TRBD1 (5 bases). This CDR3 comprises 16 residues. Germline lookup yields CDR1 MNHEY and CDR2 SMNVEV (reference sequence). Trimming stripped 5 bases from V and 10 bases from J, with 21 bases between. In nucleotides, the CDR3 is TGTGCCAGCAGTGCCTACCCCAGGGAAATAAAATCACCCCTCCACTTT. Protein product: CASSAYPREIKSPLHF.

V and J are TRBV12-3 or TRBV12-4 and TRBJ1-1; tentatively, D is TRBD1 (5 bases). V was shortened by 7 bases and J by 1 base, with 10 bases between the two germline ends. CDR3 length: 13 residues. The DNA of the CDR3 is TGTGCCAGCACCCCGGGGGAGAACACTGAAGCTTTCTTT. Its translation is CASTPGENTEAFF.

The V call is TRBV5-1, the J call TRBJ2-7; D uncertain. The CDR3 totals 13 residues. V lost 0 bases, J lost 6 bases, and 10 bases lay in between. The germline CDR1 and CDR2 sequences are SGHRS and YFSETQ. The CDR3 sequence is CASSLVPSSEQYF. In DNA form, the CDR3 reads TGCGCCAGCAGCTTGGTGCCCAGCTCCGAGCAGTACTTC.

This chain uses TRBV20-1 with TRBJ1-2; D is unresolved. This CDR3 contains 11 residues. V lost 5 bases to trimming and J lost 6 bases, with 10 bases between them. Germline V gene sequence: CDR1 DFQATT, CDR2 SNEGSKA (reference sequence). CDR3 region: CSAPSGDGYTF. In DNA, the CDR3 is TGCAGTGCTCCCTCCGGAGATGGCTACACCTTC.

This clone was counted only a few times. The rearrangement links TRBV7-9 to TRBJ2-2; D may be TRBD2 (6 bases). This CDR3 contains 14 residues. The V end lost 3 bases, the J end lost 6 bases, and 11 bases lay between the germline ends. CDR1 is SEHNR and CDR2 is FQNEAQ in the germline V gene (reference sequence). The CDR3 region is CASSFGSLPGELFF. DNA for the CDR3: TGTGCCAGCAGCTTCGGGAGCCTCCCCGGGGAGCTGTTTTTT.

The chain has TRBV5-1 and TRBJ1-6; the match to TRBD1 covers 9 bases. Germline CDR1 is SGHRS and CDR2 is YFSETQ. V shed 0 bases and J 10 bases; nucleotides not matched to a gene: 5. This CDR3 is built from 15 residues. The CDR3 DNA reads as TGCGCCAGCAGCTTGGCCCCGACAGGGGGATCACCCCTCCACTTT. Translated: CASSLAPTGGSPLHF.